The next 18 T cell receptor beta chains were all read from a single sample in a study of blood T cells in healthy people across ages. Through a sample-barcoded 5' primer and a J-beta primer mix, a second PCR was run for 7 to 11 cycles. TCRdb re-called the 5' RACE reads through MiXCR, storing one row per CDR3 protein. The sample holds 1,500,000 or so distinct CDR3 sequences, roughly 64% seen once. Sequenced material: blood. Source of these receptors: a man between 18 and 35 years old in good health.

The CDR3 DNA sequence: TGTGCCAGCAGAAGCGCCGGGGAGAACACTGAAGCTTTCTTT. It codes for CASRSAGENTEAFF. The chain couples TRBV27 to TRBJ1-1; unclear D gene. Looked up from germline, CDR1 is MNHEY and CDR2 is SMNVEV (reference sequence). V gave up 6 bases and J gave up 1 base, with 12 bases separating them. This CDR3 has 14 residues.

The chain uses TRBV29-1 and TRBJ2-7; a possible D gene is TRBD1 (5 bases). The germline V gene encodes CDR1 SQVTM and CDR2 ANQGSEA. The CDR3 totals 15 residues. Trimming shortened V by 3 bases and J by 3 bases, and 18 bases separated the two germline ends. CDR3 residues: CSVEGPRTSGYEQYF. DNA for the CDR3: TGCAGCGTTGAGGGTCCCCGGACATCGGGCTACGAGCAGTACTTC.

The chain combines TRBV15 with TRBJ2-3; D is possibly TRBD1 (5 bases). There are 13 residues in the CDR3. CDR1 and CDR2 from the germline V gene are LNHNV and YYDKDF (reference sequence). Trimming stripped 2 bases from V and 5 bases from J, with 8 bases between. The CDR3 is CATSRNRKDTQYF. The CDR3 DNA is TGTGCCACCAGCAGAAACAGGAAAGATACGCAGTATTTT.

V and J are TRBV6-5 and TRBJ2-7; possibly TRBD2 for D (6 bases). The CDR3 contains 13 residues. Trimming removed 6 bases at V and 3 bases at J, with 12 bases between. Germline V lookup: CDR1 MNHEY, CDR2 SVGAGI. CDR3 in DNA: TGTGCCAGCAGGTATGGGACTTTCTACGAGCAGTACTTC. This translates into CASRYGTFYEQYF.

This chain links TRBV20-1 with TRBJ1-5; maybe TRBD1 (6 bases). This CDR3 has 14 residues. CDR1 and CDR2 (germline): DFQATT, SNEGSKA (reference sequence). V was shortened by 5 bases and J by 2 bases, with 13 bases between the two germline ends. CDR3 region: CSAQGTYCNQPQHF. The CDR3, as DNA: TGCAGTGCTCAAGGGACATACTGCAATCAGCCCCAGCATTTT.

The CDR3 region has the DNA TGCAGTGCTGTGACTAGCGGGGGACCTCAAGAGACCCAGTTCTTC. This encodes CSAVTSGGPQETQFF. This sequence joins TRBV20-1 and TRBJ2-1, with 12 positions matching TRBD2. Germline trimming cut 5 bases from V and 13 bases from J; bases unmatched to any gene: 15. Germline CDR1 is DFQATT and CDR2 is SNEGSKA (reference sequence). This CDR3 has 15 residues.

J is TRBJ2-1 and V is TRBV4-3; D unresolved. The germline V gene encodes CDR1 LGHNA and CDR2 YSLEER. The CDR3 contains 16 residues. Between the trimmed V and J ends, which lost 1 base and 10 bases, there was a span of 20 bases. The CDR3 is CASSQGFREVLQEQFF. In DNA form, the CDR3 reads TGCGCCAGCAGCCAAGGATTTAGGGAAGTTCTACAGGAGCAGTTCTTC.

This CDR3 is CASSSDVNEQYF. The DNA of the CDR3 is TGTGCCAGCAGTTCGGACGTAAACGAGCAGTACTTC. This chain links TRBV6-6 with TRBJ2-5; D gene ambiguous. The closer fit of TRBJ2-7 to the DNA end suggests the J call may be wrong. Germline CDR1 reads MNHNY; CDR2 reads SVGAGI (reference sequence). The CDR3 length is 12 residues.

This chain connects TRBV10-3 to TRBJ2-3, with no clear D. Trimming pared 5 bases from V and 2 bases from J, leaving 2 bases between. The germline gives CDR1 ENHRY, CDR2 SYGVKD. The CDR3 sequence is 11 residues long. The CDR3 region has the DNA TGTGCCATCAGTAACACAGATACGCAGTATTTT. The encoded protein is CAISNTDTQYF.

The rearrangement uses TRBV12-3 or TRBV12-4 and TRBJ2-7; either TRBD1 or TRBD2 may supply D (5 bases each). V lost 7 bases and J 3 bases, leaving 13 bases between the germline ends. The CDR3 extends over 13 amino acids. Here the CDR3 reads CASTGTPIYEQYF. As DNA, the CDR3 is TGTGCCAGCACGGGGACGCCGATCTACGAGCAGTACTTC.

The chain's CDR3 is CSVALGQGNYGYTF. The DNA for the CDR3 is TGCAGCGTTGCCCTTGGACAGGGGAACTATGGCTACACCTTC. This chain joins TRBV29-1 and TRBJ1-2; 9 bases are shared with TRBD1. CDR1 SQVTM and CDR2 ANQGSEA come from the germline V gene. CDR3 length: 14 residues. Trimming removed 4 bases from V and 2 bases from J; junction bases left unmatched: 5.

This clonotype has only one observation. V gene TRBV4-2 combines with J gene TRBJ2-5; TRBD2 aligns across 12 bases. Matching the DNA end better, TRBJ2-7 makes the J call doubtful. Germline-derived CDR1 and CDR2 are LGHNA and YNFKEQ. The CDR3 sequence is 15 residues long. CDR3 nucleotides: TGTGCCAGCAGCACCCGACTAGCGGGGGCCTACGAGCAGTACTTC. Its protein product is CASSTRLAGAYEQYF.

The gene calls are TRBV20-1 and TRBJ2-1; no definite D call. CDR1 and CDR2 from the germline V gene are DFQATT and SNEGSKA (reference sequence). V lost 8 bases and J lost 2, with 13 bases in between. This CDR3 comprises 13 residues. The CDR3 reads CSPQPRTYNEQFF. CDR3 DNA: TGCAGTCCCCAACCGAGGACCTACAATGAGCAGTTCTTC.

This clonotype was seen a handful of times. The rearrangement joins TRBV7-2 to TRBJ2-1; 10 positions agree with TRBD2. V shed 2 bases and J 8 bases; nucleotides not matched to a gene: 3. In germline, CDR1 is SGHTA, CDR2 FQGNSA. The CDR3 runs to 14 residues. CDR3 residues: CASSLSGGAYEQFF. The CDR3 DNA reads TGTGCCAGCAGCTTAAGCGGGGGGGCCTATGAGCAGTTCTTC. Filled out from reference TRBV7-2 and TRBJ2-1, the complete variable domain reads GAGVSQSPSNKVTEKGKDVELRCDPISGHTALYWYRQSLGQGLEFLIYFQGNSAPDKSGLPSDRFSAERTGGSVSTLTIQRTQQEDSAVYLCASSLSGGAYEQFFGPGTRLTVL.

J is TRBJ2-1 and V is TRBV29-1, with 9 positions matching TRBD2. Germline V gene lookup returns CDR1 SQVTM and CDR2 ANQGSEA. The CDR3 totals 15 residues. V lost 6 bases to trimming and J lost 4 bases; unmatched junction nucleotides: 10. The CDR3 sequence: CSVDLTSGFYNEQFF. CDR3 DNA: TGCAGCGTCGATTTGACTAGCGGCTTTTACAATGAGCAGTTCTTC.

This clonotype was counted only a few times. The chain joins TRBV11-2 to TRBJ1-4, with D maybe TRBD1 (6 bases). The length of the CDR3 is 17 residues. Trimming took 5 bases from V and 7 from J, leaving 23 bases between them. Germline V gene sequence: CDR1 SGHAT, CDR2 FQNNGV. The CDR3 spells CASSRTDWDRGGEKLFF. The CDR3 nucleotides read TGTGCCAGCAGCCGGACAGACTGGGACCGGGGGGGTGAAAAACTGTTTTTT.

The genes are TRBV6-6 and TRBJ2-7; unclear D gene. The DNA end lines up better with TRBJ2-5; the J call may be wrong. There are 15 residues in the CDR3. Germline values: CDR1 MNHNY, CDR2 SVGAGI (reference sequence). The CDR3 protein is CASSYSRLQAETQYF. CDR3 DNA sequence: TGTGCCAGCAGTTACTCGAGACTCCAAGCGGAGACCCAGTACTTC.

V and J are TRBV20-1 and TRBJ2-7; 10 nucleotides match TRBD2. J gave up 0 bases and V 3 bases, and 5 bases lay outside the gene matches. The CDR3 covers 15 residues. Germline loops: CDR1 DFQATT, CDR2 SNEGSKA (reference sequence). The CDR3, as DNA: TGCAGTGCTAGTAGGACTAGCGGTAGCTCCTACGAGCAGTACTTC. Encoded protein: CSASRTSGSSYEQYF.